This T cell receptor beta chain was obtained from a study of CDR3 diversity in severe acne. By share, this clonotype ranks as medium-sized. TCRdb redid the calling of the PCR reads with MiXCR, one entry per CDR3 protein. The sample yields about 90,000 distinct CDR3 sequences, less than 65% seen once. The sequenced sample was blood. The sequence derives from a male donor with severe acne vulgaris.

The CDR3 here is CASSLTRTSGTYEQYF. The CDR3 nucleotides are TGTGCCAGCAGCTTAACCCGGACTAGCGGAACCTACGAGCAGTACTTC. The rearrangement joins TRBV7-3 to TRBJ2-7, with 10 nucleotides matching TRBD2. The V segment lost 0 bases and the J segment 2 bases; nucleotides outside the gene matches: 4. Germline V gives CDR1 SGHTA, CDR2 FQGTGA. The CDR3 has 16 residues.